A selection of T cell receptor beta chains follows, all from one sample in a study of cytomegalovirus exposure and HLA in healthy donors. Sequenced by immunoSEQ multiplex PCR; TCRdb stores in-frame clones only, minus some. The repertoire includes 150,000 to 200,000 clones, around 76% of them detected once, and 0.9% to 1.1% sits in the top ten. The sequenced sample was PBMCs. The receptor source for this set is a middle-aged woman in good health and CMV-seronegative. The CDR3 runs from the conserved cysteine through the conserved F or W. D genes are given only for firm matches. Not all rows give a size; the values are once, few, many and, for expanded clones, a class.

J gene,clone size,V gene,D gene,CDR3 protein,CDR3 DNA
TRBJ2-7,NA,TRBV7-8,TRBD2,CASSLRDYYDEQYF,TGTGCCAGCAGCTTACGGGACTATTATGATGAGCAGTACTTC
TRBJ1-1,NA,TRBV5-1,NA,CASSTQGLGTEAFF,TGCGCCAGCAGCACCCAGGGTCTGGGCACTGAAGCTTTCTTT
TRBJ2-2,NA,TRBV25-1,TRBD1,CASRGTGQSNTGELFF,TGTGCCAGCCGAGGTACGGGACAGTCGAACACCGGGGAGCTGTTTTTT
TRBJ1-5,NA,TRBV7-2,TRBD1,CASSTATGAYSNQPQHF,TGTGCCAGCAGCACCGCGACAGGGGCTTATAGCAATCAGCCCCAGCATTTT
TRBJ2-6,NA,TRBV19,TRBD1,CASSIGTGGYLLTF,TGTGCCAGTAGTATCGGGACAGGGGGTTATCTCCTGACTTTC
TRBJ1-4,NA,TRBV18,NA,CASSPLGEKLFF,TGTGCCAGCTCCCCGCTCGGGGAAAAACTGTTTTTT
TRBJ2-1,NA,TRBV28,NA,CASSSPGAQMDEQFF,TGTGCCAGCAGTTCCCCAGGGGCACAAATGGATGAGCAGTTCTTC
TRBJ2-1,once,TRBV19,NA,CASNGQYREQFF,TGTGCCAGTAATGGACAGTACCGTGAGCAGTTCTTC
TRBJ2-5,NA,TRBV10-3,TRBD2,CAIGREGGETQYF,TGTGCCATCGGTCGGGAGGGAGGGGAGACCCAGTACTTC
TRBJ2-7,once,TRBV5-6,NA,CASSLYRGGEQYF,TGTGCCAGCAGCTTGTACAGGGGGGGCGAGCAGTACTTC
TRBJ2-3,once,TRBV5-4,TRBD2,CASSLASGRSLSTDTQYF,TGTGCCAGCAGCTTGGCTAGCGGGAGATCCCTTAGCACAGATACGCAGTATTTT
TRBJ2-1,NA,TRBV5-1,TRBD2,CASSILPRLAVDNEQFF,TGCGCCAGCAGCATTCTTCCGAGACTAGCGGTAGACAATGAGCAGTTCTTC
TRBJ2-3,few,TRBV5-1,TRBD2,CASSPWEGADTQYF,TGCGCCAGCAGCCCGTGGGAGGGTGCAGATACGCAGTATTTT
TRBJ2-3,NA,TRBV5-1,TRBD2,CASSLTGGSFVTSTDTQYF,TGCGCCAGCAGCTTGACCGGCGGGAGCTTCGTGACCAGCACAGATACGCAGTATTTT
TRBJ2-1,NA,TRBV14,NA,CASSFTSRYNEQFF,TGTGCCAGCAGCTTTACTAGCCGCTACAATGAGCAGTTCTTC
TRBJ2-1,NA,TRBV19,NA,CAIRPGPEREQFF,TGTGCCATTCGCCCGGGTCCAGAGCGTGAGCAGTTCTTC
TRBJ1-2,NA,TRBV28,NA,CASSIVSGKPNDYTF,TGTGCCAGCAGTATTGTATCCGGGAAACCTAATGACTACACCTTC
TRBJ1-3,NA,TRBV5-4,NA,CASSRGGDFSGNTIYF,TGTGCCAGCAGCCGGGGGGGGGACTTCTCCGGAAACACCATATATTTT
TRBJ1-5,NA,TRBV29-1,TRBD1,CSVSDRAESNQPQHF,TGCAGCGTTTCGGACAGGGCGGAAAGTAATCAGCCCCAGCATTTT
TRBJ2-5,NA,TRBV5-1,NA,CASSLMGQGGTQYF,TGCGCCAGCAGCTTGATGGGTCAGGGTGGGACCCAGTACTTC
TRBJ2-2,NA,TRBV7-3,TRBD2,CASSPPVGLAGGLSGELFF,TGTGCCAGCAGCCCCCCGGTAGGGCTAGCGGGAGGGTTATCCGGGGAGCTGTTTTTT
TRBJ2-7,few,TRBV5-6,NA,CASSLMTAEQYF,TGTGCCAGCAGCTTGATGACTGCCGAGCAGTACTTC
TRBJ1-2,NA,TRBV14,NA,CASSQGSGYGYTF,TGTGCCAGCAGCCAAGGATCAGGTTATGGCTACACCTTC
TRBJ1-5,NA,TRBV27,NA,CASSLSVNNNQPQHF,TGTGCCAGCAGTTTATCGGTGAACAACAATCAGCCCCAGCATTTT
TRBJ2-1,NA,TRBV7-2,NA,CATKRDTYNEQFF,TGTGCGACCAAAAGGGACACCTACAATGAGCAGTTCTTC
TRBJ1-2,NA,TRBV2,NA,CASSEIVEDSLYGYTF,TGTGCCAGCAGTGAAATAGTAGAGGACAGCCTCTATGGCTACACCTTC
TRBJ1-2,NA,TRBV28,TRBD1,CASSSLLTGGSDYGYTF,TGTGCCAGCAGTTCCTTACTCACAGGGGGCTCGGACTATGGCTACACCTTC
TRBJ1-4,NA,TRBV7-3,NA,CASSPPQKLFF,TGTGCCAGCAGCCCCCCCCAGAAACTGTTTTTT
TRBJ2-5,NA,TRBV6-4,NA,CASSAQGGETQYF,TGTGCCAGCAGTGCGCAGGGAGGAGAGACCCAGTACTTC
TRBJ1-2,NA,TRBV7-8,NA,CASSQPGDGHFYGYTF,TGTGCCAGCAGCCAACCAGGGGACGGACATTTCTATGGCTACACCTTC
TRBJ1-1,once,TRBV30,NA,CAWRRLMNTEAFF,TGTGCCTGGAGGCGACTCATGAACACTGAAGCTTTCTTT
TRBJ2-3,NA,TRBV19,NA,CASSMNRLYTDTQYF,TGTGCCAGTAGTATGAACCGCCTCTACACAGATACGCAGTATTTT